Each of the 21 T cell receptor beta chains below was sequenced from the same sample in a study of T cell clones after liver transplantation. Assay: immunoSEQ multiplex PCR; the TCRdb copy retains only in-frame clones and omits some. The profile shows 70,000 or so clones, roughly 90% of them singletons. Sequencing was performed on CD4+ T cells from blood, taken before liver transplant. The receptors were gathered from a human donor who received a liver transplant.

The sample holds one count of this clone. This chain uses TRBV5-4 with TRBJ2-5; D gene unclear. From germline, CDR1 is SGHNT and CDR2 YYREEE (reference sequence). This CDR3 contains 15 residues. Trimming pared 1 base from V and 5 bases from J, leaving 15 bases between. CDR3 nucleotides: TGTGCCAGCAGCTTGCGCACCCCAATGGGGGAGACCCAGTACTTC. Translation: CASSLRTPMGETQYF.

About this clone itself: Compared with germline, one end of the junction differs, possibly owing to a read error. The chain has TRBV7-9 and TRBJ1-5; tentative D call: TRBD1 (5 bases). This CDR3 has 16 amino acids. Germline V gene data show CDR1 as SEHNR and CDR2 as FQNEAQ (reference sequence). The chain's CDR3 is CASSLASGTAYQPQHF. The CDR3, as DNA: TGTGCCAGCAGCCTAGCCTCCGGGACTGCCTATCAGCCCCAGCATTTT.

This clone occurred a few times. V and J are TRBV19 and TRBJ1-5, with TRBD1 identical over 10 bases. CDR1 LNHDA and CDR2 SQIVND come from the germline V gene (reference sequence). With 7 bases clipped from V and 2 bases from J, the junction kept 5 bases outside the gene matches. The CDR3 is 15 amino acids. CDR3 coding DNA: TGTGCCAGTAAAGACAGGGGGCAGGGCAATCAGCCCCAGCATTTT. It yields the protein CASKDRGQGNQPQHF.

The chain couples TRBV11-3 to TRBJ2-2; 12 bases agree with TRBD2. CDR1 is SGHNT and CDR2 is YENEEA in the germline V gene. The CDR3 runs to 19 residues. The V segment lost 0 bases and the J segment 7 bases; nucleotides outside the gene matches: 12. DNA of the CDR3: TGTGCCAGCAGCTTAGATCTCCTAACTAGCGGGAGGACTGGCGGGGAGCTGTTTTTT. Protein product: CASSLDLLTSGRTGGELFF.

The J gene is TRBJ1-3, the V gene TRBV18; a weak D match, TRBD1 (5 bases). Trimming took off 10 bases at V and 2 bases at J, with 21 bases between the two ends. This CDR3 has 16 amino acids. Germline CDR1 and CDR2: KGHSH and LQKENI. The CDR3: CATTPAAGNAGNTIYF. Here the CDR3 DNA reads TGTGCCACGACCCCAGCGGCAGGGAACGCTGGAAACACCATATATTTT.

CDR3 nucleotide sequence: TGCGCCAGCAGCTTGGCGGGACTAGCAGTCGAGCAGTTCTTC. Encoded protein: CASSLAGLAVEQFF. The chain is built from TRBV5-1 and TRBJ2-1, with 9 nucleotides matching TRBD2. The CDR3 contains 14 residues. CDR1 is SGHRS and CDR2 is YFSETQ in the germline V gene. V lost 0 bases, J lost 10 bases, and 5 bases stayed unmatched.

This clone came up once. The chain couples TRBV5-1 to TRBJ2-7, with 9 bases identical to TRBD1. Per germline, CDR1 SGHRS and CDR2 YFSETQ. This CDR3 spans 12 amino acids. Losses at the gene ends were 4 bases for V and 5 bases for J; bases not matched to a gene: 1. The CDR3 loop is CASSGQGHEQYF. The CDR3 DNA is TGCGCCAGCAGCGGACAGGGGCACGAGCAGTACTTC.

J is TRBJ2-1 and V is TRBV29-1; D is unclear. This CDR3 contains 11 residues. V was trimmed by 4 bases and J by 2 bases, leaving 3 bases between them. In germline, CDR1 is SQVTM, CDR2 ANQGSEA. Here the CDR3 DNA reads TGCAGCGTTGCTCCCTACAATGAGCAGTTCTTC. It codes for CSVAPYNEQFF.

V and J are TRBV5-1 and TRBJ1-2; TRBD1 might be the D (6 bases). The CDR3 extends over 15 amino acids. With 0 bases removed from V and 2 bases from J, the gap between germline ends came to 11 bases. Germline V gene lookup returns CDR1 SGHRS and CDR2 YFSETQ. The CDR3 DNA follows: TGCGCCAGCAGCTTGGGCCTCGGGGGCAACTATGGCTACACCTTC. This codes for CASSLGLGGNYGYTF.

For the CDR3, the DNA is TGTGCCAGCAGTGAAAATCCTATCCCCACCGGGGAGCTGTTTTTT. Its protein product is CASSENPIPTGELFF. The chain combines TRBV2 with TRBJ2-2, with unresolved D. V lost 2 bases to trimming and J lost 4 bases, with 11 bases between them. CDR1 is SNHLY and CDR2 is FYNNEI in the germline V gene. The CDR3 extends over 15 amino acids.

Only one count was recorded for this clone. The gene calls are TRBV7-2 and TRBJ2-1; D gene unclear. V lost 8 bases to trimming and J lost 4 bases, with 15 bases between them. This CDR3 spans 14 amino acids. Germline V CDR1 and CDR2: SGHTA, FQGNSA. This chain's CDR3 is CASGSSAQYNEQFF. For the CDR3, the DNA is TGTGCCAGCGGATCGTCAGCGCAGTACAATGAGCAGTTCTTC. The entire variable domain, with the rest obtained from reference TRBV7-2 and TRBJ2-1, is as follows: GAGVSQSPSNKVTEKGKDVELRCDPISGHTALYWYRQSLGQGLEFLIYFQGNSAPDKSGLPSDRFSAERTGGSVSTLTIQRTQQEDSAVYLCASGSSAQYNEQFFGPGTRLTVL.

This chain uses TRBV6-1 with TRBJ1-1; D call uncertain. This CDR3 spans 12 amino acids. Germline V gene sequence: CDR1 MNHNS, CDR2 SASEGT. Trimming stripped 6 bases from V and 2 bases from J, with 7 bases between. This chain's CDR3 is CASSQSNTEAFF. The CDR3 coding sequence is TGTGCCAGCAGCCAGAGTAACACTGAAGCTTTCTTT.

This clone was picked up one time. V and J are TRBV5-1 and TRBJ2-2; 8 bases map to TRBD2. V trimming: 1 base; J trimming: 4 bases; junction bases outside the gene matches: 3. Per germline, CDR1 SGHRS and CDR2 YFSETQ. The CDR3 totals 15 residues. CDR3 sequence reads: CASSLLGTSTGELFF. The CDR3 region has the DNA TGCGCCAGCAGCTTGCTTGGGACTAGCACCGGGGAGCTGTTTTTT.

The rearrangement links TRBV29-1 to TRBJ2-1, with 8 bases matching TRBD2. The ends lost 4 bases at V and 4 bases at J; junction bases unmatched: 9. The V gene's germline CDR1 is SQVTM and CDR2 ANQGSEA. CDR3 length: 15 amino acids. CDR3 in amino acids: CSVGAGGETYNEQFF. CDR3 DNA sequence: TGCAGCGTTGGTGCGGGAGGCGAAACTTACAATGAGCAGTTCTTC.

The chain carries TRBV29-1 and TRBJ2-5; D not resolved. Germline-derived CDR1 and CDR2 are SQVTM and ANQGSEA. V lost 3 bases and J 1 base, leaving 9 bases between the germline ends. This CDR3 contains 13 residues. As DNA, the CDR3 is TGCAGCGTTGAGCCCCCCAGCCAAGAGACCCAGTACTTC. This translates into CSVEPPSQETQYF.

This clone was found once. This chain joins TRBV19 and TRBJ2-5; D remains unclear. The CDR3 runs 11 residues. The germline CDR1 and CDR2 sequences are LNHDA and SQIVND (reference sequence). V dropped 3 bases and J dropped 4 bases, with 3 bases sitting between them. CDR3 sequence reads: CASSIAETQYF. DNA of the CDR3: TGTGCCAGTAGTATCGCAGAGACCCAGTACTTC.

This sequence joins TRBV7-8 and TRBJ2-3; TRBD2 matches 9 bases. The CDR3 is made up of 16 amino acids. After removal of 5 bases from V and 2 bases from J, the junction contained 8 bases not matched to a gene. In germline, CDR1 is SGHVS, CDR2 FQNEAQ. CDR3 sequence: CASSTSSGRPTDTQYF. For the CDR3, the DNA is TGTGCCAGCAGCACCAGTAGCGGGAGACCCACAGATACGCAGTATTTT.

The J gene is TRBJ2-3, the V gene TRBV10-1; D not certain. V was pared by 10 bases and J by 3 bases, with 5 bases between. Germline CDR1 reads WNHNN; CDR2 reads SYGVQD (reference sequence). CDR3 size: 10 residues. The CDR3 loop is CATSTDTQYF. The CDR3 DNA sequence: TGCGCCACCTCAACAGATACGCAGTATTTT.

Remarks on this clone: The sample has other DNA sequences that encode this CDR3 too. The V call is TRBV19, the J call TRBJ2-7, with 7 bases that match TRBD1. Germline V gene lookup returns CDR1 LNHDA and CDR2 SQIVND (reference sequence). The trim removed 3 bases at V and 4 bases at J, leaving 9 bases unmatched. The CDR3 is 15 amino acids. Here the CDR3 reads CASSIRRTGAYEQYF. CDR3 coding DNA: TGTGCCAGTAGTATTAGAAGAACAGGGGCTTACGAGCAGTACTTC. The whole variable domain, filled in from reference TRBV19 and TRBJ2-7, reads DGGITQSPKYLFRKEGQNVTLSCEQNLNHDAMYWYRQDPGQGLRLIYYSQIVNDFQKGDIAEGYSVSREKKESFPLTVTSAQKNPTAFYLCASSIRRTGAYEQYFGPGTRLTVT.

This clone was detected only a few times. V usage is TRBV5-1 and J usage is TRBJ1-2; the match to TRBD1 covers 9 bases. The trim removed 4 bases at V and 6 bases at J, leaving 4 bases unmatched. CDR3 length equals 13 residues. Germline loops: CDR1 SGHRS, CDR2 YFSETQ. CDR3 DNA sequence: TGCGCCAGCAGCCAGGGACAGGGAGATGGCTACACCTTC. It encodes CASSQGQGDGYTF.

The CDR3 here is CASSLGTVNYGYTF. The CDR3 DNA reads as TGTGCCAGCTCACTCGGGACAGTTAACTATGGCTACACCTTC. The rearrangement uses TRBV18 and TRBJ1-2, with TRBD1 identical over 7 bases. V shed 4 bases and J 1 base; nucleotides not matched to a gene: 3. Per the germline V gene, CDR1 is KGHSH and CDR2 is LQKENI. The CDR3 covers 14 residues.